This T cell receptor beta chain was recorded in a study of blood T cell repertoires in COVID-19. About the study: T cells, B-cell-depleted T cells, or PBMCs supplied cDNA or gDNA.

Trimming cost V 3 bases and J 2 bases; bases outside gene matches: 3. The CDR3 sequence is 14 residues long. Germline CDR1 and CDR2: KGHSH and LQKENI. Original processing methods: Using reference gene primer amplification, nucleated cell counts were estimated. TCRdb keeps only in-frame clones here, not all; method: immunoSEQ multiplex PCR. V and J calls and clone size are given by that table; D and trimming were obtained from the DNA. Here the sample spans some 180,000 clones, approximately 84% being singletons. Specimen: peripheral blood. This receptor was taken from a man between 65 and 79 years old with active or convalescent COVID-19. The chain combines TRBV18 with TRBJ1-1, with 7 bases lining up with TRBD1. The CDR3 reads CASSPDRTNTEAFF. The CDR3 DNA reads as TGTGCCAGCTCACCGGACAGGACCAACACTGAAGCTTTCTTT.